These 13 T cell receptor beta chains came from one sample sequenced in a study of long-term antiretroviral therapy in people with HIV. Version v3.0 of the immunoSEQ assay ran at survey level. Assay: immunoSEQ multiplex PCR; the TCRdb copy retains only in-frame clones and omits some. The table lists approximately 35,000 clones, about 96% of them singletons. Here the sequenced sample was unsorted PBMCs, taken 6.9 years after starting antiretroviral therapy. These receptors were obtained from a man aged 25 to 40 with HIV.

The CDR3 DNA follows: TGTGCCATCAGTGAGGTTCTGGGTGGTCAAAACATTCAGTACTTC. Translating gives CAISEVLGGQNIQYF. V and J are TRBV10-3 and TRBJ2-4; D gene uncertain. The CDR3 has 15 residues. The V and J ends lost 2 bases and 5 bases respectively, with 13 bases between them. Germline values: CDR1 ENHRY, CDR2 SYGVKD.

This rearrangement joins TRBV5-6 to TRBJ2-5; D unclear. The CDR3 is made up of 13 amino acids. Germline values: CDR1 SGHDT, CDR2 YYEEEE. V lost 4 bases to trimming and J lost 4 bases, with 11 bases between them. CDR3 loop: CASSPQRTETQYF. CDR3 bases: TGTGCCAGCAGCCCCCAACGTACAGAGACCCAGTACTTC.

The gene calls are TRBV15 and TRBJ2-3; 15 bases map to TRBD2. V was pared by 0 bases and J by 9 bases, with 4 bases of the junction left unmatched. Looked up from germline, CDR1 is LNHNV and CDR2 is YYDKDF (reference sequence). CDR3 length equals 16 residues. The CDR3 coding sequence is TGTGCCACCAGCAGAGATCGGGGGACTAGCGGGGGGACGCAGTATTTT. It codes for CATSRDRGTSGGTQYF.

CDR3 in amino acids: CASSLTEQAYEQYF. The CDR3 DNA follows: TGTGCCAGCAGCTTAACCGAACAAGCCTACGAGCAGTACTTC. The rearrangement joins TRBV5-5 to TRBJ2-7; no definite D call. The length of the CDR3 is 14 residues. Germline CDR1 reads SGHKS; CDR2 reads YYEKEE (reference sequence). Trimming shortened V by 2 bases and J by 2 bases, and 11 bases separated the two germline ends.

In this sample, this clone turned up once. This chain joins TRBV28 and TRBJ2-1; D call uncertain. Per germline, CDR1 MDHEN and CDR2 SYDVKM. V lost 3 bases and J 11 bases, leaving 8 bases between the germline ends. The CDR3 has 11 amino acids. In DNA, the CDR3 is TGTGCCAGCAGTTTGTTTCGCCAGCAGTTCTTC. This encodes CASSLFRQQFF.

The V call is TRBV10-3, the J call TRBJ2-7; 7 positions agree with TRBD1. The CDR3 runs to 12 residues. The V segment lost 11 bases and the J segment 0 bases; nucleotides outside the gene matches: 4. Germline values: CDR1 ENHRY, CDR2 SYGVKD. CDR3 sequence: CASGTASYEQYF. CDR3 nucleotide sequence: TGTGCCTCCGGGACAGCCTCCTACGAGCAGTACTTC.

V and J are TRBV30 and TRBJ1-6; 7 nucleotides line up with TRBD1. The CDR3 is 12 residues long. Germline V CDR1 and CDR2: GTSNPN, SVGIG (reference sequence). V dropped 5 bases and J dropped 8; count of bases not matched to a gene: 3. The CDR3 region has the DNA TGTGCCTGGGGAGGGGGCGATTCACCCCTCCACTTT. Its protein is CAWGGGDSPLHF.

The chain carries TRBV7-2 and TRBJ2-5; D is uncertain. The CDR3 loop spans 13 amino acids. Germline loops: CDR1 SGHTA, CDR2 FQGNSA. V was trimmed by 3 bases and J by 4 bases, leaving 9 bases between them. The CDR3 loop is CASSLHGPETQYF. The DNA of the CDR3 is TGTGCCAGCAGCTTGCACGGCCCAGAGACCCAGTACTTC.

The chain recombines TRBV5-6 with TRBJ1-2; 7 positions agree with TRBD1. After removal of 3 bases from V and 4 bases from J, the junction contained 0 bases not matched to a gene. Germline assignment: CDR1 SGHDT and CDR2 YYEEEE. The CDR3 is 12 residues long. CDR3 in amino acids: CASSWDSYGYTF. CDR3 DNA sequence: TGTGCCAGCAGCTGGGACAGCTATGGCTACACCTTC.

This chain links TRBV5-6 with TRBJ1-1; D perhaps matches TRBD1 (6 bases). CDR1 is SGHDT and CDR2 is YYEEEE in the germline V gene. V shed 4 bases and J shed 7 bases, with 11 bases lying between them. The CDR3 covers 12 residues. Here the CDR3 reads CASSRGAYEAFF. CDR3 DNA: TGTGCCAGCAGCCGGGGGGCGTATGAAGCTTTCTTT. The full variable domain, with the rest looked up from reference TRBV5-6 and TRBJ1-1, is DAGVTQSPTHLIKTRGQQVTLRCSPKSGHDTVSWYQQALGQGPQFIFQYYEEEERQRGNFPDRFSGHQFPNYSSELNVNALLLGDSALYLCASSRGAYEAFFGQGTRLTVV.

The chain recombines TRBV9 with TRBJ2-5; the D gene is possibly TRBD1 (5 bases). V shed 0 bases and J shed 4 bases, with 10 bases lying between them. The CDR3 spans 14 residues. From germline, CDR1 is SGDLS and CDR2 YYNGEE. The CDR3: CASSVEGFGETQYF. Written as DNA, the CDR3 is TGTGCCAGCAGCGTAGAGGGGTTTGGAGAGACCCAGTACTTC.

CDR3 coding DNA: TGTGCCAGCAGTTGGGGCGGCGAGCAGTACTTC. It encodes CASSWGGEQYF. This sequence joins TRBV6-5 and TRBJ2-7, with D maybe TRBD1 (5 bases). This CDR3 contains 11 residues. Trimming removed 4 bases from V and 6 bases from J, with 7 bases in between. Germline loops: CDR1 MNHEY, CDR2 SVGAGI.

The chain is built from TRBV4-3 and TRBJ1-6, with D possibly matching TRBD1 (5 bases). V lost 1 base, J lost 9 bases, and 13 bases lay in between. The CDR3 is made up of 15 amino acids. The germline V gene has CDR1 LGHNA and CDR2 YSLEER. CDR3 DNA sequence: TGCGCCAGCAGCCAAGTGTCAAGGGGAGGTTCACCCCTCCACTTT. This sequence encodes CASSQVSRGGSPLHF.